One sample yielded the 7 T cell receptor beta chains listed below, sequenced in a study of CD8 T cells in Susac syndrome. The RNA input was about 0.5 to 1 ug, and it was reverse transcribed with random hexamers. TCRdb reanalysed the immunoSEQ multiplex PCR reads using MiXCR and keeps one entry per CDR3 protein. Of around 130,000 distinct CDR3 sequences in the sample, roughly 76% are singletons; the top ten hold 0.5% to 0.65%. Sequenced material: CD8+ T cells from PBMCs. The receptors here all came from a human donor with multiple sclerosis.

The chain employs TRBV21-1 and TRBJ2-3; the table's D call, TRBD1, has no DNA check behind it. TRBV21-1 is listed as a pseudogene. The CDR3 runs to 18 residues. The chain's CDR3 is CASSKRPGGNRSTDTQYF. The CDR3 DNA reads as TGTGCCAGCAGCAAACGTCCAGGGGGAAACCGTAGCACAGATACGCAGTATTTT.

The chain couples TRBV12-3 or TRBV12-4 to TRBJ1-2, with 12 bases identical to TRBD1. V trimming: 6 bases; J trimming: 5 bases; junction bases outside the gene matches: 7. The CDR3 consists of 15 residues. CDR3 DNA sequence: TGTGCCAGCAGCCTGGGACAGGGGGCTGGGTATGGCTACACCTTC. Protein: CASSLGQGAGYGYTF.

This rearrangement joins TRBV7-9 to TRBJ1-3; D unclear. The germline gives CDR1 SEHNR, CDR2 FQNEAQ (reference sequence). The CDR3 has 14 residues. V was cut by 1 base and J by 6 bases, with 10 bases left in between. The DNA of the CDR3 is TGTGCCAGCAGCTTAGTGTTTGGACTAAACACCATATATTTT. It codes for CASSLVFGLNTIYF.

Written as DNA, the CDR3 is TGTGCCAGCACGGATTGGAGCGGGGGAAACTACGAGCAGTACTTC. It translates to CASTDWSGGNYEQYF. V and J are TRBV27 and TRBJ2-7; 8 bases align to TRBD2. V was pared by 7 bases and J by 3 bases, with 11 bases of the junction left unmatched. Germline assignment: CDR1 MNHEY and CDR2 SMNVEV (reference sequence). This CDR3 comprises 15 residues.

This clonotype was detected a few times. The CDR3 nucleotides are TGTGCCAGCACCCAAGACTACAATGAGCAGTTCTTC. Translation gives CASTQDYNEQFF. This sequence joins TRBV6-1 and TRBJ2-1; no definite D call. Germline V gene sequence: CDR1 MNHNS, CDR2 SASEGT. This CDR3 spans 12 amino acids. V was trimmed by 7 bases and J by 3 bases, leaving 7 bases between them.

The chain has TRBV5-1 and TRBJ2-7; tentatively, D is TRBD1 (6 bases). V was trimmed by 0 bases and J by 2 bases, leaving 9 bases between them. CDR1 is SGHRS, CDR2 YFSETQ, per germline. The CDR3 is 14 amino acids. The DNA of the CDR3 is TGCGCCAGCAGCTTGGGGGCAGGGGCCTACGAGCAGTACTTC. Its translation is CASSLGAGAYEQYF.

This clonotype was observed once. The chain couples TRBV12-3 or TRBV12-4 to TRBJ2-3; TRBD2 aligns across 7 bases. CDR3 length equals 15 residues. V was pared by 2 bases and J by 4 bases, with 6 bases of the junction left unmatched. CDR3 coding DNA: TGTGCCAGCAGTTTAATGCGGGAGTGGGCAGATACGCAGTATTTT. Protein product: CASSLMREWADTQYF.